The present T cell receptor beta chain was sequenced within a study of blood T cells in healthy people across ages. For the study at large: The template switching approach captured approximately one barcoded beta molecule for every two T cells.

Donors ranged from 6 to 90 years old and were healthy Caucasians in Russia. Total RNA extracted from each sample amounted to at least 5 micrograms. The CDR3 covers 14 residues. The V gene lost 4 bases and the J gene lost 1 base, with 10 bases spanning the gap. Next came a second PCR, run for about 7 to 11 cycles, which used a sample-barcoded 5' primer along with a J-beta primer mix. Through a template-switch adaptor with 12 random nucleotides, each cDNA molecule received a tag. MiXCR, run by TCRdb on the 5' RACE reads, gives a single entry per CDR3 protein. The top ten clones hold over 20% of a sample with 910,000 or so distinct CDR3 sequences, roughly 51% of them seen once.

Sequenced input: blood. V and J are TRBV12-3 or TRBV12-4 and TRBJ2-5, with D unclear. This clonotype was sampled from a woman aged 55-75 years in good health. As DNA, the CDR3 is TGTGCCAGCAGTTCTTACGTCCTCCAAGAGACCCAGTACTTC. It translates to CASSSYVLQETQYF.